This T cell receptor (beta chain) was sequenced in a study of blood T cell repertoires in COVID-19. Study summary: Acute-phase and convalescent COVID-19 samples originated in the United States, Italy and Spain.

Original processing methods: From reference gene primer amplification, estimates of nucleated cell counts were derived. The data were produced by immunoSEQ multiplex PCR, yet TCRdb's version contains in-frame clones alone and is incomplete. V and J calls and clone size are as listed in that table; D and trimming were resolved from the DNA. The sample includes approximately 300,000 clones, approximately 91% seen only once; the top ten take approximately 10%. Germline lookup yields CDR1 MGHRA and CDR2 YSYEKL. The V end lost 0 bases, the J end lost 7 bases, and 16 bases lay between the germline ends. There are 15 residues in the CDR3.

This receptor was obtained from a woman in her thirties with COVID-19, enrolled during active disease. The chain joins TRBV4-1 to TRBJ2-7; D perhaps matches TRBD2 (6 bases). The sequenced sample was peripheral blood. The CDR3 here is CASSQDLRWAGEQYF. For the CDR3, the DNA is TGCGCCAGCAGCCAAGACTTGAGGTGGGCGGGGGAGCAGTACTTC.